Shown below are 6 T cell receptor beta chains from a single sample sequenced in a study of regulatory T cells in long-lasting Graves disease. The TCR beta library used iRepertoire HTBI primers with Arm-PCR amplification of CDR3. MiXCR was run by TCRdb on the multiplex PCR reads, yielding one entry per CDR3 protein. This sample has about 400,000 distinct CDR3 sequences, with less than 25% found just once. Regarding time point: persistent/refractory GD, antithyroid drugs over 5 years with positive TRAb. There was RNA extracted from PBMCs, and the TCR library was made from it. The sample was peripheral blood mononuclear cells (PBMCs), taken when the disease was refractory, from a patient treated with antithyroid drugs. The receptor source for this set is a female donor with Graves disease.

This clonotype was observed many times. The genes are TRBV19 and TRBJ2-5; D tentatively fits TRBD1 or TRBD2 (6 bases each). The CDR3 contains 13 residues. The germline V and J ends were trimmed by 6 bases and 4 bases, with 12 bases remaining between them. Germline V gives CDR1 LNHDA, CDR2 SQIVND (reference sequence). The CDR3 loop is CASSRGRGETQYF. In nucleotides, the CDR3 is TGTGCCAGTAGCCGGGGGCGCGGAGAGACCCAGTACTTC.

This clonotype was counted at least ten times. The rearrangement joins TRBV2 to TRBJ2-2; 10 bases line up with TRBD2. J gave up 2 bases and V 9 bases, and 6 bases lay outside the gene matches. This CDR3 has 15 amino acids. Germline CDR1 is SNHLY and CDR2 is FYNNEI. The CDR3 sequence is CASSGGTGNTGELFF. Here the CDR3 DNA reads TGTGCCAGTAGCGGGGGGACAGGAAACACCGGGGAGCTGTTTTTT.

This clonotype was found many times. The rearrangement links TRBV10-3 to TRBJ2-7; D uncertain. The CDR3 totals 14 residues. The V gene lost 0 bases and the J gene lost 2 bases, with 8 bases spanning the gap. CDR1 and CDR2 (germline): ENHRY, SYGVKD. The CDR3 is CAISESPNPYEQYF. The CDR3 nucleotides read TGTGCCATCAGTGAGTCCCCCAACCCCTACGAGCAGTACTTC.

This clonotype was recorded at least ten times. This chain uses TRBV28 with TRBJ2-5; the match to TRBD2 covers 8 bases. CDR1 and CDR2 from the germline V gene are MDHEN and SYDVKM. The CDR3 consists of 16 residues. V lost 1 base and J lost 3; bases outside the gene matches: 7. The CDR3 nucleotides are TGTGCCAGCAGTTTATATCACGGCGGGGGGAAAGAGACCCAGTACTTC. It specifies CASSLYHGGGKETQYF.

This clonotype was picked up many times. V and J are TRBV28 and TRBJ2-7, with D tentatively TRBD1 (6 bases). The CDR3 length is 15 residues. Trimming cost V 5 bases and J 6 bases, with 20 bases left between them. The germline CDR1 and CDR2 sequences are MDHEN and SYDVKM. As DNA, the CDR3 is TGTGCCAGCAGTGGGGATCGGGCCAGGGGCGGCGAGCAGTACTTC. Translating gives CASSGDRARGGEQYF.

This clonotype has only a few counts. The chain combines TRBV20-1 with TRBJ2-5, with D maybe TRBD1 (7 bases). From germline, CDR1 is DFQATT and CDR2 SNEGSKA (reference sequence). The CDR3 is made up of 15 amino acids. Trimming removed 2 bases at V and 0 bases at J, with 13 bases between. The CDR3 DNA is TGCAGTGCTAGATTGGCAGGGGGGAACCAAGAGACCCAGTACTTC. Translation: CSARLAGGNQETQYF.